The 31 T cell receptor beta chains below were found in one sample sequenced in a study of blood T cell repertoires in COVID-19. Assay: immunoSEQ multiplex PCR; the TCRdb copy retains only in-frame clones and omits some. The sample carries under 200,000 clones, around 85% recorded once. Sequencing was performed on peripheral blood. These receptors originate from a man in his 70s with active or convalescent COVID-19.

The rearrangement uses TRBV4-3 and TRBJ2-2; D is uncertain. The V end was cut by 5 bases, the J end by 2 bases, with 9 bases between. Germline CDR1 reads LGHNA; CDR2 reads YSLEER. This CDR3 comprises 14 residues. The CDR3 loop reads CASSMIANTGELFF. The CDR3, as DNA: TGCGCCAGCAGCATGATAGCAAACACCGGGGAGCTGTTTTTT.

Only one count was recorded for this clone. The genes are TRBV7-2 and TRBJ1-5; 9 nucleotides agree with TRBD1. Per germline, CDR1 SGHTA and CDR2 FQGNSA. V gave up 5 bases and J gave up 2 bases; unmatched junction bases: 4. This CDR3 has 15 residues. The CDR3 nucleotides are TGTGCCAGCAGCCCGGGACAGGGAGGCAATCAGCCCCAGCATTTT. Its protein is CASSPGQGGNQPQHF.

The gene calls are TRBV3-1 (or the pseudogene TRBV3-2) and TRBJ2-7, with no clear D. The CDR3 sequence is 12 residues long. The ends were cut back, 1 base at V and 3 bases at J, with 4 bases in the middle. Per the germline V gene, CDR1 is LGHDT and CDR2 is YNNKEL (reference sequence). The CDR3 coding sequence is TGTGCCAGCAGCCAAGTCAGCTACGAGCAGTACTTC. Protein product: CASSQVSYEQYF.

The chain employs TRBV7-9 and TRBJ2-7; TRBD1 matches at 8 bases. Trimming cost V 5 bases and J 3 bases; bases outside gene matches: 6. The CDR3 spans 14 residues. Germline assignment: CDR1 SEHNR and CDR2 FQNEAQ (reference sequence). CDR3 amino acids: CASSPKQGVYEQYF. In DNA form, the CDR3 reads TGTGCCAGCAGCCCCAAACAGGGGGTCTACGAGCAGTACTTC.

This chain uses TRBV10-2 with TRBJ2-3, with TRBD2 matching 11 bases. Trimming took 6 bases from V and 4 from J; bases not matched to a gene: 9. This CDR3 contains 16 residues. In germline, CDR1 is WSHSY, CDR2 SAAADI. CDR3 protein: CASRPPTSGVADTQYF. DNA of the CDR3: TGCGCCAGCAGGCCCCCGACTAGCGGGGTGGCAGATACGCAGTATTTT.

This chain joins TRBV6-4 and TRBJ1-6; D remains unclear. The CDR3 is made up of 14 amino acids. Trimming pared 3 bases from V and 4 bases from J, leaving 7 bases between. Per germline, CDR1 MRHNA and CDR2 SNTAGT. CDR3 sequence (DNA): TGTGCCAGCAGTGAACTTTCTTATAATTCACCCCTCCACTTT. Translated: CASSELSYNSPLHF.

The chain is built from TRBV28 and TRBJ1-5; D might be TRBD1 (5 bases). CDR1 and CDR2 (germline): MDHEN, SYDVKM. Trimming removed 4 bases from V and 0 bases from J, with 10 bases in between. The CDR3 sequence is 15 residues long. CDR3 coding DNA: TGTGCCAGCAGTTGGTCAGGGCTTAGCAATCAGCCCCAGCATTTT. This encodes CASSWSGLSNQPQHF.

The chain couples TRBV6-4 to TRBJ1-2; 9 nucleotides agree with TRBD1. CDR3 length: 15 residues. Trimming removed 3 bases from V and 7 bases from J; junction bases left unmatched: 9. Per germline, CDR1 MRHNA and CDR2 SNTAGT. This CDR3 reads CASSELGQGRGGYTF. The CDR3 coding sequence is TGTGCCAGCAGTGAATTGGGACAGGGCCGGGGTGGCTACACCTTC.

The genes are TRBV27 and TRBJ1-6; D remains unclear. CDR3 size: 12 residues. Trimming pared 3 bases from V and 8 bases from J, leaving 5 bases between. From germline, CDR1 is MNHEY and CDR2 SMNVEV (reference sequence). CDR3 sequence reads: CASSFRDSPLHF. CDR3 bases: TGTGCCAGCAGTTTCCGTGATTCACCCCTCCACTTT.

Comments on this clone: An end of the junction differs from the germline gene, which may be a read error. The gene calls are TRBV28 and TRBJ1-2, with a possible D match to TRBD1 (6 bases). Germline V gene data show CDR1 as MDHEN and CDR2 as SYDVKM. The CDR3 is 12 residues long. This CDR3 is CASSPRGRGVAF. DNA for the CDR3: TGTGCCAGCAGTCCCAGGGGCAGGGGTGTCGCCTTC.

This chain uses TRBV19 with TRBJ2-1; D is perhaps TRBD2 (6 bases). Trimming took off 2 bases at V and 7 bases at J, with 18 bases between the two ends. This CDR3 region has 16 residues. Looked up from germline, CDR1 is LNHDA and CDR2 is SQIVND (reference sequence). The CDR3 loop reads CASSIRTGSLNNEQFF. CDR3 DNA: TGTGCCAGTAGTATACGAACCGGGAGTTTAAATAATGAGCAGTTCTTC. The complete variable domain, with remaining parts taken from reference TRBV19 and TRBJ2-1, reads DGGITQSPKYLFRKEGQNVTLSCEQNLNHDAMYWYRQDPGQGLRLIYYSQIVNDFQKGDIAEGYSVSREKKESFPLTVTSAQKNPTAFYLCASSIRTGSLNNEQFFGPGTRLTVL.

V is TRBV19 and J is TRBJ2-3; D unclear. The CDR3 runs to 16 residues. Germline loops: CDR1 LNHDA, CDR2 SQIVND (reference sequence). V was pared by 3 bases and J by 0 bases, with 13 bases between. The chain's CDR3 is CASSINLHTSTDTQYF. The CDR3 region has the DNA TGTGCCAGTAGTATCAACCTTCATACTAGCACAGATACGCAGTATTTT. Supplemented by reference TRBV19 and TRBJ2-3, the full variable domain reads DGGITQSPKYLFRKEGQNVTLSCEQNLNHDAMYWYRQDPGQGLRLIYYSQIVNDFQKGDIAEGYSVSREKKESFPLTVTSAQKNPTAFYLCASSINLHTSTDTQYFGPGTRLTVL.

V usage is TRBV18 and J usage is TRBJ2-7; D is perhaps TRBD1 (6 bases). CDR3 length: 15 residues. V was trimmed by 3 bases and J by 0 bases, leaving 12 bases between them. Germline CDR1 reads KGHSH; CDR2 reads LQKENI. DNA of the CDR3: TGTGCCAGCTCACCTAACAGGGCCAGCTCCTACGAGCAGTACTTC. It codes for CASSPNRASSYEQYF.

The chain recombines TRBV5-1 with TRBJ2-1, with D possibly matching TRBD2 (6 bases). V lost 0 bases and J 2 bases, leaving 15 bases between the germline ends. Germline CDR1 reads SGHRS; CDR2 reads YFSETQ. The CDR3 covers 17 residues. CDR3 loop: CASSLEASVRPYNEQFF. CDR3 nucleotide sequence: TGCGCCAGCAGCTTGGAGGCTAGCGTGCGCCCCTACAATGAGCAGTTCTTC. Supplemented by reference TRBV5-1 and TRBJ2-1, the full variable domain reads KAGVTQTPRYLIKTRGQQVTLSCSPISGHRSVSWYQQTPGQGLQFLFEYFSETQRNKGNFPGRFSGRQFSNSRSEMNVSTLELGDSALYLCASSLEASVRPYNEQFFGPGTRLTVL.

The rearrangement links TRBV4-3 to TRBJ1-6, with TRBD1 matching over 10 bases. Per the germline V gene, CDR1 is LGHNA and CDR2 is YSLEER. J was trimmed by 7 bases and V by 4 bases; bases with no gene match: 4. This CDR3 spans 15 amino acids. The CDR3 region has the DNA TGCGCCAGCAGCCCCTGGACAGGGGGGAATTCACCCCTCCACTTT. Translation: CASSPWTGGNSPLHF.

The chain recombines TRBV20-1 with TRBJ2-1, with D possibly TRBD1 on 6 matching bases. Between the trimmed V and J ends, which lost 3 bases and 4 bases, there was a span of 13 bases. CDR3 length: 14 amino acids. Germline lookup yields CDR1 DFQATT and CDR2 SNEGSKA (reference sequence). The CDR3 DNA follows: TGCAGTGCTAGTTTGTTGGGGGCATACAATGAGCAGTTCTTC. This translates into CSASLLGAYNEQFF.

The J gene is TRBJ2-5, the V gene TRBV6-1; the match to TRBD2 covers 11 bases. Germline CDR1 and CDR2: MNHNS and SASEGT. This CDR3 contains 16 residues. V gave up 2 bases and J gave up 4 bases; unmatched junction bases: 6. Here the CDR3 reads CASSERVAGGRETQYF. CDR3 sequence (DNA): TGTGCCAGCAGTGAAAGGGTAGCGGGGGGGAGAGAGACCCAGTACTTC.

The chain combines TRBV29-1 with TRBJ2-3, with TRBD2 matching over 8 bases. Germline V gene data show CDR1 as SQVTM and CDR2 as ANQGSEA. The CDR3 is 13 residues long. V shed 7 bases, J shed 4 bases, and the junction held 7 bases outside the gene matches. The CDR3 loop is CSGSGDGADTQYF. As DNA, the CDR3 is TGCAGCGGTAGCGGGGATGGGGCAGATACGCAGTATTTT.

CDR3 loop: CASSQDHIQGDLYSPLHF. Written as DNA, the CDR3 is TGCGCCAGCAGCCAAGATCATATCCAGGGTGATCTGTATTCACCCCTCCACTTT. J is TRBJ1-6 and V is TRBV4-1; perhaps TRBD1 as D (5 bases). The CDR3 contains 18 residues. The germline gives CDR1 MGHRA, CDR2 YSYEKL. Trimming took 0 bases from V and 8 from J, leaving 20 bases between them.

CDR3 protein: CASSSPRQGVYGYTF. CDR3 in DNA: TGTGCCAGCAGTTCCCCGAGACAGGGGGTCTATGGCTACACCTTC. The gene calls are TRBV6-6 and TRBJ1-2, with 9 bases identical to TRBD1. Germline V lookup: CDR1 MNHNY, CDR2 SVGAGI (reference sequence). The ends lost 4 bases at V and 4 bases at J; junction bases unmatched: 7. The CDR3 runs 15 residues.

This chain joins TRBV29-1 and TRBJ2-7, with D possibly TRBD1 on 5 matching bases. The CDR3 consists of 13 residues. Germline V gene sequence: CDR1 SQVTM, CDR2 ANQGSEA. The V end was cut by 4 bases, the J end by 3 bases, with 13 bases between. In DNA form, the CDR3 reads TGCAGCGTTGGGAAAGGGGTAAACTACGAGCAGTACTTC. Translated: CSVGKGVNYEQYF.

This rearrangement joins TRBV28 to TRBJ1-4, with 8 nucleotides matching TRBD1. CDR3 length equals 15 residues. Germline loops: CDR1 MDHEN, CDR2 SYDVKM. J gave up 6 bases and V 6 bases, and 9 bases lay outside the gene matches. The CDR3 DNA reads TGTGCCAGCAGCCTTCAGGGGGCCGGTTATGAAAAACTGTTTTTT. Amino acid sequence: CASSLQGAGYEKLFF.

The DNA of the CDR3 is TGTGCCAGCAGGTATGGGGCCAACGTCCTGACTTTC. It codes for CASRYGANVLTF. The chain couples TRBV2 to TRBJ2-6; D is ambiguous. Germline V gives CDR1 SNHLY, CDR2 FYNNEI. Trimming removed 6 bases from V and 3 bases from J, with 3 bases in between. The CDR3 extends over 12 amino acids.

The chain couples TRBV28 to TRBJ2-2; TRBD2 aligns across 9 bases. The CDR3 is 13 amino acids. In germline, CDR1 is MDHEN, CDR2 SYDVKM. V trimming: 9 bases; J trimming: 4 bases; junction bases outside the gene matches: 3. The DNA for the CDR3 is TGTGCCAGTAGCGGGAGTTTCACCGGGGAGCTGTTTTTT. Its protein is CASSGSFTGELFF.

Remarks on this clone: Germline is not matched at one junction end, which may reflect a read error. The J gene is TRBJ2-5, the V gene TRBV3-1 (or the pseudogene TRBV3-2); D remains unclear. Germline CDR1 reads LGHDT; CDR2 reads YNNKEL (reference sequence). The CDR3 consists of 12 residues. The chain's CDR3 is CAGSQGRGTQYF. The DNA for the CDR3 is TGTGCCGGCAGCCAAGGTAGAGGGACCCAGTACTTC.

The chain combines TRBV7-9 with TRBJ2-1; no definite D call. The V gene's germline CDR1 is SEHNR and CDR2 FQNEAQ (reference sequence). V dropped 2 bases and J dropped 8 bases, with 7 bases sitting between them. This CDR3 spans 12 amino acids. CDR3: CASSLIGDEQFF. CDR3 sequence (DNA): TGTGCCAGCAGCTTAATTGGAGATGAGCAGTTCTTC. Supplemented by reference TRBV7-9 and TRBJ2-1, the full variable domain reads DTGVSQNPRHKITKRGQNVTFRCDPISEHNRLYWYRQTLGQGPEFLTYFQNEAQLEKSRLLSDRFSAERPKGSFSTLEIQRTEQGDSAMYLCASSLIGDEQFFGPGTRLTVL.

This CDR3 reads CASSQNNPGSDYGYTF. The CDR3 DNA reads TGTGCCAGCAGCCAAAATAATCCAGGTTCCGACTATGGCTACACCTTC. J is TRBJ1-2 and V is TRBV3-1 (or the pseudogene TRBV3-2), with unresolved D. Trimming pared 2 bases from V and 3 bases from J, leaving 16 bases between. Germline assignment: CDR1 LGHDT and CDR2 YNNKEL (reference sequence). This CDR3 contains 16 residues.

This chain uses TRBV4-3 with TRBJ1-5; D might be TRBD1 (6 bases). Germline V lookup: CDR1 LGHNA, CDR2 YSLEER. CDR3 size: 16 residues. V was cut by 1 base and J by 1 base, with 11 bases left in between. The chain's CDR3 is CASSQGTGLSNQPQHF. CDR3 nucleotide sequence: TGCGCCAGCAGCCAAGGAACAGGGTTGAGCAATCAGCCCCAGCATTTT.

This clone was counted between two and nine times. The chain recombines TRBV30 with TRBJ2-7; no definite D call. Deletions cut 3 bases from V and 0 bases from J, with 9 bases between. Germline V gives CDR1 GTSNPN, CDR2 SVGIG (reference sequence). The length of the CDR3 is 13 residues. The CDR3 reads CAWSFQVSYEQYF. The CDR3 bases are TGTGCCTGGAGCTTTCAGGTCTCCTACGAGCAGTACTTC.

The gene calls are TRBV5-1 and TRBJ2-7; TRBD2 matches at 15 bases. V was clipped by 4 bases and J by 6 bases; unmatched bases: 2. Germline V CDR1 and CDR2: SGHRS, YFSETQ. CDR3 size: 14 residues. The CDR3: CASSEGLAGGEQYF. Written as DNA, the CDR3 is TGCGCCAGCAGCGAGGGACTAGCGGGAGGCGAGCAGTACTTC.

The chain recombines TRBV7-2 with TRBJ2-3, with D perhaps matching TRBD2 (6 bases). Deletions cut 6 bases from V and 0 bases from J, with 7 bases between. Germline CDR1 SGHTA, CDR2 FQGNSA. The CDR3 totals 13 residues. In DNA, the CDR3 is TGTGCCAGCAGGGGGACTAGCACAGATACGCAGTATTTT. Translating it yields CASRGTSTDTQYF.